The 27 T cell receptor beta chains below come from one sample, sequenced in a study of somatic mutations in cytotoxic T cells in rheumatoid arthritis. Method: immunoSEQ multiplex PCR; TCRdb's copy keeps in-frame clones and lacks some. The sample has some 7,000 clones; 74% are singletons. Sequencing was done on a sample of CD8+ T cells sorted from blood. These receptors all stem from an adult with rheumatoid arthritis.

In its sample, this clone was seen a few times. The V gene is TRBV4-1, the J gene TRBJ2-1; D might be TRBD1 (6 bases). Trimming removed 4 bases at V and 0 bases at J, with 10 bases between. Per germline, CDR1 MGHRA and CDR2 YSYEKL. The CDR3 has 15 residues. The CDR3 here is CASSPGDSSYNEQFF. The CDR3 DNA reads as TGCGCCAGCAGCCCAGGGGATAGCTCCTACAATGAGCAGTTCTTC.

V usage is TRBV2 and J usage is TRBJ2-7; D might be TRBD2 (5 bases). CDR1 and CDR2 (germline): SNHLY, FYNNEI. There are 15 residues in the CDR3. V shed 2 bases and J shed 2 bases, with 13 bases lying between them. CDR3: CASSETEVGTYEQYF. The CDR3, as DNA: TGTGCCAGCAGTGAAACCGAGGTCGGGACCTACGAGCAGTACTTC. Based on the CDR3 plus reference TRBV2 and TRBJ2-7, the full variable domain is EPEVTQTPSHQVTQMGQEVILRCVPISNHLYFYWYRQILGQKVEFLVSFYNNEISEKSEIFDDQFSVERPDGSNFTLKIRSTKLEDSAMYFCASSETEVGTYEQYFGPGTRLTVT.

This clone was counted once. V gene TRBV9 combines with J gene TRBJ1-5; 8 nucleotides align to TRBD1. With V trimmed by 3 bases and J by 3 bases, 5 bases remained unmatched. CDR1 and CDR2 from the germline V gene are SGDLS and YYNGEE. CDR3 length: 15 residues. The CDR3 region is CASSAGQGFNQPQHF. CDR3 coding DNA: TGTGCCAGCAGCGCCGGACAGGGCTTCAATCAGCCCCAGCATTTT.

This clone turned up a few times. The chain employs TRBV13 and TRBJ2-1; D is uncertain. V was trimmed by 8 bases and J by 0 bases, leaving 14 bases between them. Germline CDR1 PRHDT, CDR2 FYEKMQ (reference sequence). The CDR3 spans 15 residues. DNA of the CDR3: TGTGCCAGCTTATGGGCGCTAAGCTCCTACAATGAGCAGTTCTTC. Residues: CASLWALSSYNEQFF.

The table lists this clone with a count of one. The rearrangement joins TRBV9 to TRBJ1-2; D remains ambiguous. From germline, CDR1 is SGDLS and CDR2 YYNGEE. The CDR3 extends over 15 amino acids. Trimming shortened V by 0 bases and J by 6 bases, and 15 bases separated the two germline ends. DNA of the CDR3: TGTGCCAGCAGCGTAGAGGTCCCAGGAGGACATGGCTACACCTTC. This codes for CASSVEVPGGHGYTF.

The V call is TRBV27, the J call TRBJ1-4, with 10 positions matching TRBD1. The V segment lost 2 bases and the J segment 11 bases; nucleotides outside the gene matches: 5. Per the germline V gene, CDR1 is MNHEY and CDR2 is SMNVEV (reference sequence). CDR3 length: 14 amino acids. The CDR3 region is CASSLDRGRVKLFF. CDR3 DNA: TGTGCCAGCAGTTTAGACAGGGGGCGCGTTAAACTGTTTTTT.

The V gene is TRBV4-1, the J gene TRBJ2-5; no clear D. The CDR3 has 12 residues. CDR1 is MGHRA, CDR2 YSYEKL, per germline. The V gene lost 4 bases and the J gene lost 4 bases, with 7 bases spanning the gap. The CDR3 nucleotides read TGCGCCAGCAGCCCCACTGCAGAGACCCAGTACTTC. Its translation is CASSPTAETQYF.

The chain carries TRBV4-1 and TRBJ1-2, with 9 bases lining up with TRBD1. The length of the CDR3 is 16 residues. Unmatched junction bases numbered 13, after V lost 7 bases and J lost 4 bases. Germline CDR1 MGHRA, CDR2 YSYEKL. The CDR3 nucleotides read TGCGCCAGCACCTCGCCGGGACAGGGATTTACCTATGGCTACACCTTC. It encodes CASTSPGQGFTYGYTF.

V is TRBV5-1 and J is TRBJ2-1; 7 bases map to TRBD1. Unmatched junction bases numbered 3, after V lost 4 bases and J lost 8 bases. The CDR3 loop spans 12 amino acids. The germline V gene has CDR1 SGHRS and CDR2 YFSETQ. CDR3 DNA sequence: TGCGCCAGCAGCCCCCAGGGGGATGAGCAGTTCTTC. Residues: CASSPQGDEQFF.

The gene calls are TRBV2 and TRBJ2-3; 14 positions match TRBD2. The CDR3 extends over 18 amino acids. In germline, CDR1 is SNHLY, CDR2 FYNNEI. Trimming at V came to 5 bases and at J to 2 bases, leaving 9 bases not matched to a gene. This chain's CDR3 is CASSPGLAGGSNTDTQYF. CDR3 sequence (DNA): TGTGCCAGCAGTCCCGGACTAGCGGGAGGTTCAAACACAGATACGCAGTATTTT. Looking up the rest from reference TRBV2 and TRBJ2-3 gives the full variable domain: EPEVTQTPSHQVTQMGQEVILRCVPISNHLYFYWYRQILGQKVEFLVSFYNNEISEKSEIFDDQFSVERPDGSNFTLKIRSTKLEDSAMYFCASSPGLAGGSNTDTQYFGPGTRLTVL.

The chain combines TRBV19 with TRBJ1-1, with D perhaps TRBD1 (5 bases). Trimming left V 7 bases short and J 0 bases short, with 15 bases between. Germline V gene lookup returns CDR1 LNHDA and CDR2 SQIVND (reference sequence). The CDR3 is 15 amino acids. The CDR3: CASTTYGTVNTEAFF. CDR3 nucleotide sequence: TGTGCCAGTACCACCTACGGGACGGTGAACACTGAAGCTTTCTTT.

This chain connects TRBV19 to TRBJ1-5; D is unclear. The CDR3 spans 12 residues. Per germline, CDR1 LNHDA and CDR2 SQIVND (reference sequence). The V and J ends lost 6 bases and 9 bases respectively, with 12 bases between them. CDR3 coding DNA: TGTGCCAGTAGGATATTAGCGAGGCCCCAGCATTTT. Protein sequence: CASRILARPQHF.

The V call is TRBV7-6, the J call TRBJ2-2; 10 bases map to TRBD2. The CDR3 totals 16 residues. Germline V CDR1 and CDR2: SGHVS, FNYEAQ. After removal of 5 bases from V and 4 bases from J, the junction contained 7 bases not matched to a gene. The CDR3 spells CASSLSGRASTGELFF. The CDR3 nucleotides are TGTGCCAGCAGCCTCAGCGGGAGGGCCAGCACCGGGGAGCTGTTTTTT.

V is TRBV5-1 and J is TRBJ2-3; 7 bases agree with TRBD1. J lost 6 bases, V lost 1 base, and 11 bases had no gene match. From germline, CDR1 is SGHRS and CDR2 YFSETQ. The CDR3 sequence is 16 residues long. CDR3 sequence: CASSLRRQGWTDTQYF. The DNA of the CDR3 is TGCGCCAGCAGCTTGAGGAGACAGGGTTGGACGGATACGCAGTATTTT.

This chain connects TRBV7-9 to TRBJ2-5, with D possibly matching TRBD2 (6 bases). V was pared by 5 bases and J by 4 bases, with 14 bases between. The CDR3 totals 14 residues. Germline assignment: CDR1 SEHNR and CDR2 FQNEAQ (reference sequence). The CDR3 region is CASSPPVGGETQYF. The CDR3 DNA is TGTGCCAGCAGCCCTCCTGTGGGGGGAGAGACCCAGTACTTC. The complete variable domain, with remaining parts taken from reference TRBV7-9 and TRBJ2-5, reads DTGVSQNPRHKITKRGQNVTFRCDPISEHNRLYWYRQTLGQGPEFLTYFQNEAQLEKSRLLSDRFSAERPKGSFSTLEIQRTEQGDSAMYLCASSPPVGGETQYFGPGTRLLVL.

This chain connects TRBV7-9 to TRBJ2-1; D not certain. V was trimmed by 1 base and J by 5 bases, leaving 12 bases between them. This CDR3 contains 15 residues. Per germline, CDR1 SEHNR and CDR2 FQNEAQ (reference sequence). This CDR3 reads CASSLVATANNEQFF. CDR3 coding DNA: TGTGCCAGCAGCTTAGTGGCTACCGCCAACAATGAGCAGTTCTTC.

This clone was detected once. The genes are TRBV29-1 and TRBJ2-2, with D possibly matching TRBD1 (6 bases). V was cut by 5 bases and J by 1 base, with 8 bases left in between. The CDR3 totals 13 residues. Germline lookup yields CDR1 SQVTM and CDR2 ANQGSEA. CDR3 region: CSVLQGNTGELFF. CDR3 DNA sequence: TGCAGCGTTTTACAGGGGAACACCGGGGAGCTGTTTTTT.

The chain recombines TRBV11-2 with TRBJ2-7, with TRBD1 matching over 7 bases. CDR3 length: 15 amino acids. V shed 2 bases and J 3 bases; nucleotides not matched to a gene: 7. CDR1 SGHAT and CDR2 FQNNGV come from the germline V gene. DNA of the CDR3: TGTGCCAGCAGCTTATCAAACAGGGGTAACTACGAGCAGTACTTC. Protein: CASSLSNRGNYEQYF. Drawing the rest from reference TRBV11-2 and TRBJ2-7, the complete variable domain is EAGVAQSPRYKIIEKRQSVAFWCNPISGHATLYWYQQILGQGPKLLIQFQNNGVVDDSQLPKDRFSAERLKGVDSTLKIQPAKLEDSAVYLCASSLSNRGNYEQYFGPGTRLTVT.

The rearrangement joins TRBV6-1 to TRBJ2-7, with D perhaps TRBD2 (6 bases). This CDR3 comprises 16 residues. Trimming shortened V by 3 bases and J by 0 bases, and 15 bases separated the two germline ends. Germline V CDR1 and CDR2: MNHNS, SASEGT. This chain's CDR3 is CASSDPGSTSSYEQYF. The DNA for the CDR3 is TGTGCCAGCAGTGACCCTGGGTCGACTAGCTCCTACGAGCAGTACTTC.

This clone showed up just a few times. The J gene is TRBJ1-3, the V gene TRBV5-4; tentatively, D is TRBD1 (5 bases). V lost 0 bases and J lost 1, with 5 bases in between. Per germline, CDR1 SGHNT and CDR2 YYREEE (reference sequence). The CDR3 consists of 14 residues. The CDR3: CASSLAGSGNTIYF. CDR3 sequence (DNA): TGTGCCAGCAGCTTGGCAGGGTCTGGAAACACCATATATTTT.

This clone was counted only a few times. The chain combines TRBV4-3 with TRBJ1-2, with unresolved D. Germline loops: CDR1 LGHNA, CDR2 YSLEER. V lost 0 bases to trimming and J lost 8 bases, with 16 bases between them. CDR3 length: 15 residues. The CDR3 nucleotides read TGCGCCAGCAGCCAAGATGGGTTCAGAGCGGAAGGCTACACCTTC. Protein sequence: CASSQDGFRAEGYTF.

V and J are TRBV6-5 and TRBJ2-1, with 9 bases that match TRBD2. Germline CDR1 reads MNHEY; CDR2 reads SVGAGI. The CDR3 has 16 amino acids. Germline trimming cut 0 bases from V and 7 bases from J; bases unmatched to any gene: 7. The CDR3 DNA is TGTGCCAGCAGTTACTCTTGGCTAGCGGGAAGGAATGAGCAGTTCTTC. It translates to CASSYSWLAGRNEQFF.

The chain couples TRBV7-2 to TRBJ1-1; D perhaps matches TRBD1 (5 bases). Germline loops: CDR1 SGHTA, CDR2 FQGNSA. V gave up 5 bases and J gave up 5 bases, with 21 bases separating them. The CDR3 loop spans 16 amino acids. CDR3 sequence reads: CASSVESGELGTEAFF. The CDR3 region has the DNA TGTGCCAGCAGCGTTGAATCGGGGGAATTAGGGACTGAAGCTTTCTTT.

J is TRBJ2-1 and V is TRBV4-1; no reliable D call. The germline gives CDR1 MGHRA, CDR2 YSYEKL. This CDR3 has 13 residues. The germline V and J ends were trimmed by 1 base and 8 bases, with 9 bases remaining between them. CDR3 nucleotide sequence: TGCGCCAGCAGCCAAGGGCGGTTTCATGAGCAGTTCTTC. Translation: CASSQGRFHEQFF.

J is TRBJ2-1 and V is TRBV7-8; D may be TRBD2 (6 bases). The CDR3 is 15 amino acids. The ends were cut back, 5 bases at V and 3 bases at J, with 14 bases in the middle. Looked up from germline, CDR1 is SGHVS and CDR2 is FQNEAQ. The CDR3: CASSDRDWYYNEQFF. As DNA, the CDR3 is TGTGCCAGCAGCGACCGGGACTGGTACTACAATGAGCAGTTCTTC.

CDR3 loop: CATSTLGRTGLKETQYF. For the CDR3, the DNA is TGTGCCACCAGCACCCTGGGCCGGACAGGACTAAAGGAGACCCAGTACTTC. The chain uses TRBV15 and TRBJ2-5; TRBD1 might be the D (7 bases). Germline values: CDR1 LNHNV, CDR2 YYDKDF (reference sequence). The CDR3 totals 17 residues. V lost 4 bases to trimming and J lost 5 bases, with 23 bases between them.

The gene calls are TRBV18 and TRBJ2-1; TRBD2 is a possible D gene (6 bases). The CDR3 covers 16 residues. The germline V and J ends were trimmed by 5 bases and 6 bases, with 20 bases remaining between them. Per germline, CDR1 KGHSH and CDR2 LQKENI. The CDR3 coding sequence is TGTGCCAGCTCAGACGGGGCGGGGTTTTCCGGCAATGAGCAGTTCTTC. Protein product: CASSDGAGFSGNEQFF.